A selection of T cell receptor beta chains follows, all from one sample in a study of blood T cells in healthy people across ages. A single record per CDR3 protein comes from TCRdb applying MiXCR to the 5' RACE reads. The sample holds about 640,000 distinct CDR3 sequences; around 43% are singletons and the top ten take 30%. The sample was blood. Receptors originate from a man older than 75 in good health. CDR3s include the opening cysteine and the closing phenylalanine or tryptophan. Each record gives: J gene, V gene, clone size, D gene, CDR3 DNA, CDR3 protein. The D gene is left open where the match is weak. Clone size is stated in some rows and not others, as once, few, many or a class when expanded.

TRBJ2-3 | TRBV20-1 | NA | NA | TGCAGTGTTCGAGGTGCAGGGATTTTCACAGATACGCAGTATTTT | CSVRGAGIFTDTQYF
TRBJ2-1 | TRBV2 | NA | NA | TGTGCCAGCAGTGACTTGAGTTACAATGAGCAGTTCTTC | CASSDLSYNEQFF
TRBJ2-4 | TRBV4-2 | NA | NA | TGTGCCAGCAGCCAAGATTTTCTGGCCCAAAGTTGGAACATTCAGTACTTC | CASSQDFLAQSWNIQYF
TRBJ1-2 | TRBV28 | NA | TRBD1 | TGTGCCAGCAGTAGAGTCGCAGGGGGCGCCTATAGCTACACCTTC | CASSRVAGGAYSYTF
TRBJ2-3 | TRBV5-1 | few | TRBD2 | TGCGCCAGCAGCTTGGCCTCGACTAGCTCAGATACGCAGTATTTT | CASSLASTSSDTQYF
TRBJ1-2 | TRBV5-1 | few | NA | TGCGCCAGCAGCTCACAGGGTGGGGACTATGGCTACACCTTC | CASSSQGGDYGYTF
TRBJ2-4 | TRBV7-9 | few | TRBD1 | TGTGCCAGCAGTCCTTGGGGACAGCAAAACATTCAGTACTTC | CASSPWGQQNIQYF
TRBJ1-4 | TRBV7-2 | many | NA | TGTGCCAGCAGCTTAGGAAGGGTATGGAATGAAAAACTGTTTTTT | CASSLGRVWNEKLFF
TRBJ2-3 | TRBV3-1 | few | TRBD2 | TGTGCCAGCAGCCCCGACTTAGCGGGAGTGGGAGATACGCAGTATTTT | CASSPDLAGVGDTQYF
TRBJ2-1 | TRBV6-2/TRBV6-3 | few | NA | TGTGCCAGCAGTTACTTACAGGGAGGGCAGTTCTTC | CASSYLQGGQFF
TRBJ1-2 | TRBV7-2 | NA | NA | TGTGCCAGCAGCTTAGCGCCGGGAAGCACTAACTATGGCTGCACCTTC | CASSLAPGSTNYGCTF
TRBJ2-3 | TRBV9 | NA | TRBD2 | TGTGCCGGCAGCGTAGGTCTAGCGGGGGGTGCAGGGAGAAGCACAGATACGCAGTATTTT | CAGSVGLAGGAGRSTDTQYF
TRBJ2-7 | TRBV21-1 | few | NA | TGTGCCAGCGACCCTCTAGCGGGAGGGATCTACGAGCAGTACTTC | CASDPLAGGIYEQYF